This note documents a single T cell receptor (beta chain) sequence. Its specificity is unknown. Using quantitative 5'-RACE with molecular barcodes, the authors made TCR beta libraries. Each CDR3 protein gets one entry after TCRdb re-called the 5' RACE reads with MiXCR. The table records roughly 700,000 distinct CDR3 sequences, around 20% of them present only once. This record belongs to a study of CD8 T cells in ankylosing spondylitis. The CDR3 spans 18 residues. The V gene lost 1 base and the J gene lost 4 bases, with 22 bases spanning the gap. Germline lookup yields CDR1 MGHRA and CDR2 YSYEKL. Whole-study findings and limits: Among TCR beta sequences, a motif of fewer than 10 highly homologous variants appeared characteristic of ankylosing spondylitis blood.

This clonotype was obtained from a male donor with ankylosing spondylitis. The genes are TRBV4-1 and TRBJ1-2, with D possibly matching TRBD1 (5 bases). Sequencing was done on a sample of blood, either unsorted or a sorted T cell fraction (not recorded which). CDR3 nucleotides: TGCGCCAGCAGCCAAGGTGGCAGAGGCAGGGACTCTTCCTATGGCTACACCTTC. This gives the protein CASSQGGRGRDSSYGYTF.